Shown below are 25 T cell receptor beta chains from a single sample sequenced in a study of cytomegalovirus exposure and HLA in healthy donors. This PCR relied on a set of 60 Vbeta primers and 13 Jbeta primers. The assay was immunoSEQ multiplex PCR, and TCRdb's table has in-frame clones only and misses some. There are 180,000 or so clones in the sample; 70% to 80% occur only once, and less than 0.9% lies in the top ten. Sequenced input: PBMCs. These receptors were taken from a female donor in good health and CMV-seronegative.

This clone was picked up a small number of times. One end of the junction fails to match germline, which may point to a read error. The same CDR3 can be traced to other DNA sequences in this sample. The chain has TRBV19 and TRBJ2-3, with 10 nucleotides matching TRBD1. In germline, CDR1 is LNHDA, CDR2 SQIVND (reference sequence). The CDR3 has 15 amino acids. CDR3 loop: CASSPRDRGTDTQYF. For the CDR3, the DNA is TGTGCCAGTAGTCCCCGGGACAGGGGCACGGATACGCAGTATTTT. Complete variable domain (other parts from reference TRBV19 and TRBJ2-3): DGGITQSPKYLFRKEGQNVTLSCEQNLNHDAMYWYRQDPGQGLRLIYYSQIVNDFQKGDIAEGYSVSREKKESFPLTVTSAQKNPTAFYLCASSPRDRGTDTQYFGPGTRLTVL.

This rearrangement joins TRBV25-1 to TRBJ2-7; D perhaps matches TRBD2 (6 bases). This CDR3 has 15 amino acids. V was clipped by 2 bases and J by 5 bases, with 16 bases between them. CDR1 and CDR2 (germline): MGHDK, SYGVNS. The CDR3 bases are TGTGCCAGCAGTGAAGACGGAACTAGCTGGAACGAGCAGTACTTC. Encoded protein: CASSEDGTSWNEQYF.

The V and J genes are TRBV7-9 and TRBJ1-2; 10 bases are shared with TRBD1. The CDR3 has 17 amino acids. The germline V gene encodes CDR1 SEHNR and CDR2 FQNEAQ (reference sequence). V lost 5 bases and J lost 6; bases outside the gene matches: 15. CDR3 DNA sequence: TGTGCCAGCAGCCCCTCACGGGACAGGGGAGGATTGGATGGCTACACCTTC. Protein sequence: CASSPSRDRGGLDGYTF.

V and J are TRBV30 and TRBJ1-2, with D perhaps matching TRBD1 (5 bases). The CDR3 is 13 residues long. V was cut by 7 bases and J by 8 bases, with 20 bases left in between. The germline gives CDR1 GTSNPN, CDR2 SVGIG (reference sequence). The CDR3: CASRVVRVRGYTF. CDR3 bases: TGTGCCTCGAGGGTGGTCAGGGTGAGGGGCTACACCTTC. The variable domain in full, with the rest retrieved from reference TRBV30 and TRBJ1-2, is SQTIHQWPATLVQPVGSPLSLECTVEGTSNPNLYWYRQAAGRGLQLLFYSVGIGQISSEVPQNLSASRPQDRQFILSSKKLLLSDSGFYLCASRVVRVRGYTFGSGTRLTVV.

The CDR3 loop is CASSVGMGTGIEAFF. Written as DNA, the CDR3 is TGTGCCAGCAGCGTAGGCATGGGGACAGGGATTGAAGCTTTCTTT. V gene TRBV9 combines with J gene TRBJ1-1; 9 bases agree with TRBD1. CDR3 length: 15 residues. V dropped 0 bases and J dropped 7; count of bases not matched to a gene: 7. The V gene's germline CDR1 is SGDLS and CDR2 YYNGEE.

The V and J genes are TRBV7-9 and TRBJ1-1; D is perhaps TRBD1 (6 bases). V gave up 5 bases and J gave up 1 base, with 14 bases separating them. Germline loops: CDR1 SEHNR, CDR2 FQNEAQ (reference sequence). There are 15 residues in the CDR3. The CDR3 protein is CASSRRGQGNTEAFF. CDR3 DNA: TGTGCCAGCAGCCGCAGGGGACAAGGGAACACTGAAGCTTTCTTT.

The genes are TRBV5-1 and TRBJ2-7; D gene unclear. Looked up from germline, CDR1 is SGHRS and CDR2 is YFSETQ. V dropped 0 bases and J dropped 0 bases, with 10 bases sitting between them. The CDR3 has 15 amino acids. Written as DNA, the CDR3 is TGCGCCAGCAGCTTGGGAGGTGTCAGCTCCTACGAGCAGTACTTC. Amino acids: CASSLGGVSSYEQYF.

This chain links TRBV6-1 with TRBJ2-7, with 9 positions matching TRBD1. The CDR3 has 15 amino acids. Germline-derived CDR1 and CDR2 are MNHNS and SASEGT. The V gene end was trimmed by 1 base and the J gene end by 2 bases; junction bases not matched to a gene: 3. The CDR3 DNA sequence: TGTGCCAGCAGTGAAGGGACAGGGGCGGCCTACGAGCAGTACTTC. Translation: CASSEGTGAAYEQYF.

Turning to this clone: One junction end disagrees with the germline gene, perhaps due to a read error. V and J are TRBV7-8 and TRBJ2-4; the match to TRBD2 covers 7 bases. This CDR3 spans 13 amino acids. Germline V gene sequence: CDR1 SGHVS, CDR2 FQNEAQ. The CDR3 nucleotides read TGTGCCACGCCAAGACTAGCCAAAAACAGTCAGTACTTC. Its translation is CATPRLAKNSQYF.

V gene TRBV5-6 combines with J gene TRBJ2-7; 8 nucleotides match TRBD1. V lost 6 bases and J lost 6; bases outside the gene matches: 14. Germline values: CDR1 SGHDT, CDR2 YYEEEE. The CDR3 spans 15 residues. The chain's CDR3 is CASIITGTGSREQYF. As DNA, the CDR3 is TGTGCCAGCATCATTACCGGGACAGGAAGTCGCGAGCAGTACTTC.

The CDR3 protein is CASSFGTPSYEQYF. In DNA form, the CDR3 reads TGTGCCAGCAGTTTCGGGACACCTTCCTACGAGCAGTACTTC. The chain has TRBV28 and TRBJ2-7, with a weak D call TRBD1 (6 bases). The CDR3 spans 14 residues. V shed 3 bases and J shed 1 base, with 10 bases lying between them. Germline V gene sequence: CDR1 MDHEN, CDR2 SYDVKM.

This rearrangement joins TRBV5-1 to TRBJ2-7, with a possible D match to TRBD1 (6 bases). CDR3 length: 13 residues. Trimming cost V 3 bases and J 6 bases, with 13 bases left between them. Germline CDR1 SGHRS, CDR2 YFSETQ. CDR3 region: CASSSTTGVEQYF. As DNA, the CDR3 is TGCGCCAGCAGCTCAACGACAGGAGTCGAGCAGTACTTC.

The CDR3 region is CASSQEPGQAIYGYTF. The DNA for the CDR3 is TGCGCCAGCAGCCAAGAACCCGGACAAGCAATCTATGGCTACACCTTC. V and J are TRBV4-3 and TRBJ1-2, with D possibly matching TRBD1 (5 bases). Germline V gene data show CDR1 as LGHNA and CDR2 as YSLEER. Trimming cost V 0 bases and J 4 bases, with 15 bases left between them. This CDR3 is 16 amino acids long.

The rearrangement uses TRBV9 and TRBJ2-3, with a possible D match to TRBD1 (6 bases). The length of the CDR3 is 17 residues. Trimming pared 3 bases from V and 4 bases from J, leaving 21 bases between. CDR1 SGDLS and CDR2 YYNGEE come from the germline V gene. This CDR3 reads CASSASLWGEGADTQYF. The CDR3 bases are TGTGCCAGCAGCGCCTCCCTGTGGGGAGAGGGGGCAGATACGCAGTATTTT.

The rearrangement uses TRBV6-5 and TRBJ1-1, with TRBD1 as a possible D gene (5 bases). The CDR3 runs to 14 residues. Trimming shortened V by 2 bases and J by 5 bases, and 12 bases separated the two germline ends. The germline V gene has CDR1 MNHEY and CDR2 SVGAGI. CDR3 residues: CASSYEGRGTEAFF. In nucleotides, the CDR3 is TGTGCCAGCAGTTACGAGGGCCGGGGGACTGAAGCTTTCTTT.

The rearrangement links TRBV7-3 to TRBJ2-2; 7 bases are shared with TRBD1. J was trimmed by 2 bases and V by 9 bases; bases with no gene match: 6. This CDR3 contains 14 residues. CDR1 and CDR2 from the germline V gene are SGHTA and FQGTGA. For the CDR3, the DNA is TGTGCCAGTAGACAGGGACATAACACCGGGGAGCTGTTTTTT. Translating it yields CASRQGHNTGELFF. The full variable domain, in which reference TRBV7-3 and TRBJ2-2 provide the parts outside the CDR3, is GAGVSQTPSNKVTEKGKYVELRCDPISGHTALYWYRQSLGQGPEFLIYFQGTGAADDSGLPNDRFFAVRPEGSVSTLKIQRTERGDSAVYLCASRQGHNTGELFFGEGSRLTVL.

The chain carries TRBV18 and TRBJ1-2; 7 bases map to TRBD1. Trimming cost V 4 bases and J 0 bases; bases outside gene matches: 5. The CDR3 extends over 15 amino acids. CDR1 KGHSH and CDR2 LQKENI come from the germline V gene. Here the CDR3 reads CASSQDRDANYGYTF. As DNA, the CDR3 is TGTGCCAGCTCACAAGACAGGGACGCTAACTATGGCTACACCTTC.

The chain couples TRBV6-6 to TRBJ1-1; the D is unclear. The CDR3 runs 12 residues. Trimming cost V 5 bases and J 7 bases, with 11 bases left between them. Germline CDR1 reads MNHNY; CDR2 reads SVGAGI (reference sequence). CDR3 nucleotides: TGTGCCAGCAGTGCGGCCGGGAGTGAAGCTTTCTTT. This gives the protein CASSAAGSEAFF.

The V gene is TRBV4-3, the J gene TRBJ2-5; weak D call: TRBD1 (7 bases). Trimming pared 3 bases from V and 5 bases from J, leaving 16 bases between. This CDR3 is built from 15 residues. From germline, CDR1 is LGHNA and CDR2 YSLEER. The CDR3 DNA sequence: TGCGCCAGCAGCCAGAAAACAGGGGCGGGGGAGACCCAGTACTTC. This sequence encodes CASSQKTGAGETQYF.

This chain joins TRBV9 and TRBJ2-1; 7 nucleotides align to TRBD2. V gave up 0 bases and J gave up 7 bases; unmatched junction bases: 10. The CDR3 is 16 residues long. Germline values: CDR1 SGDLS, CDR2 YYNGEE. The CDR3 sequence: CASSVGGGGMLNEQFF. CDR3 nucleotide sequence: TGTGCCAGCAGCGTAGGAGGCGGGGGTATGCTTAATGAGCAGTTCTTC.

The chain combines TRBV2 with TRBJ2-3, with TRBD2 matching over 10 bases. This CDR3 has 21 residues. The germline CDR1 and CDR2 sequences are SNHLY and FYNNEI. The J segment lost 2 bases and the V segment lost 0 bases, leaving 17 bases of the junction unmatched. The CDR3 spells CASSEALGSSGGLRNTDTQYF. CDR3 nucleotides: TGTGCCAGCAGTGAAGCGCTTGGATCTAGCGGGGGCCTACGAAACACAGATACGCAGTATTTT.

The chain combines TRBV7-6 with TRBJ2-3; possibly TRBD2 for D (5 bases). This CDR3 contains 16 residues. V lost 1 base and J 4 bases, leaving 15 bases between the germline ends. Germline values: CDR1 SGHVS, CDR2 FNYEAQ. CDR3 residues: CASSLGVRGWADTQYF. CDR3 DNA sequence: TGTGCCAGCAGCTTAGGAGTCCGCGGGTGGGCAGATACGCAGTATTTT.

V usage is TRBV28 and J usage is TRBJ2-5; 9 bases align to TRBD2. The V segment lost 8 bases and the J segment 4 bases; nucleotides outside the gene matches: 11. Germline-derived CDR1 and CDR2 are MDHEN and SYDVKM. The CDR3 spans 15 residues. CDR3 in amino acids: CASGSRRAGGETQYF. CDR3 bases: TGTGCCAGCGGTAGTAGGCGAGCGGGGGGAGAGACCCAGTACTTC.

This clone was seen only a few times. J is TRBJ2-3 and V is TRBV4-3; TRBD1 matches at 9 bases. The germline V gene has CDR1 LGHNA and CDR2 YSLEER. J was trimmed by 5 bases and V by 2 bases; bases with no gene match: 2. This CDR3 is 14 amino acids long. The CDR3 protein is CASSQLTGGDTQYF. CDR3 bases: TGCGCCAGCAGCCAATTGACAGGGGGAGATACGCAGTATTTT.

The chain has TRBV6-1 and TRBJ2-5; D possibly corresponds to TRBD2 (5 bases). The V and J ends lost 6 bases and 12 bases respectively, with 20 bases between them. The CDR3 covers 13 residues. Germline CDR1 and CDR2: MNHNS and SASEGT. This CDR3 is CASSDHNKMREYF. The CDR3 coding sequence is TGTGCCAGCAGCGACCATAACAAAATGCGGGAGTACTTC.